The 17 T cell receptor beta chains given below trace back to one sample, sequenced in a study of blood T cells in healthy people across ages (dated by TCRdb to between 2015 and 2016). Libraries came from 5' RACE. The sequencer was an Illumina HiSeq 2500. A second PCR of roughly 7 to 11 cycles was performed with a sample-barcoded 5' primer and a J-beta primer mix. TCRdb redid the processing of the public reads, applying fastp at Q25 and MiXCR, and retained in-frame beta chains. Rows with one shared CDR3 protein collapse into an entry with the most common genes and DNA. The sample table records hundreds of thousands of distinct CDR3 sequences; 55% to 70% of these occur just once. The ten largest account for around 22% of the sample. Material for sequencing was blood. These receptors came from a man aged 25-45 years in good health.

The chain links TRBV7-2 to TRBJ2-1; D ambiguous. The germline V gene has CDR1 SGHTA and CDR2 FQGNSA. V was clipped by 2 bases and J by 8 bases, with 16 bases between them. CDR3 length: 15 residues. The CDR3 loop reads CASSLPRVAADEQFF. The DNA of the CDR3 is TGTGCCAGCAGCTTACCTCGGGTTGCCGCGGATGAGCAGTTCTTC.

The chain carries TRBV29-1 and TRBJ2-7; no clear D. The CDR3 spans 11 residues. The ends were cut back, 7 bases at V and 4 bases at J, with 11 bases in the middle. Looked up from germline, CDR1 is SQVTM and CDR2 is ANQGSEA. The CDR3 bases are TGCAGCGCAGTGGACGTTTACGAGCAGTACTTC. Residues: CSAVDVYEQYF.

In its sample, this clonotype was seen a few times. J is TRBJ2-3 and V is TRBV3-1; D is ambiguous. V was pared by 0 bases and J by 2 bases, with 6 bases between. The germline V gene encodes CDR1 LGHDT and CDR2 YNNKEL (reference sequence). This CDR3 spans 14 amino acids. CDR3 region: CASSQDLATDTQYF. In nucleotides, the CDR3 is TGTGCCAGCAGCCAAGATCTCGCCACAGATACGCAGTATTTT.

The genes are TRBV9 and TRBJ2-6, with TRBD1 matching over 12 bases. CDR3 length: 19 residues. Trimming took 4 bases from V and 2 from J; bases not matched to a gene: 10. Germline V CDR1 and CDR2: SGDLS, YYNGEE. This CDR3 reads CASSLFGTGGAAGANVLTF. In DNA form, the CDR3 reads TGTGCCAGCAGCCTTTTCGGGACAGGGGGCGCAGCTGGGGCCAACGTCCTGACTTTC.

The V gene is TRBV20-1, the J gene TRBJ1-2; tentatively, D is TRBD1 (6 bases). The CDR3 covers 14 residues. V was cut by 5 bases and J by 1 base, with 14 bases left in between. Germline-derived CDR1 and CDR2 are DFQATT and SNEGSKA (reference sequence). CDR3 in DNA: TGCAGTGCTCCGTACAGGGAGGATAACTATGGCTACACCTTC. Residues: CSAPYREDNYGYTF.

The chain links TRBV7-9 to TRBJ2-1; TRBD2 agrees at 7 bases. TRBJ2-7 matches the DNA end more closely, so the J call is doubtful. The CDR3 runs 13 residues. Germline CDR1 and CDR2: SEHNR and FQNEAQ (reference sequence). Here the CDR3 reads CASSTSVYNEQYF. Here the CDR3 DNA reads TGTGCCAGCAGTACTAGCGTGTACAATGAGCAGTACTTC.

The V call is TRBV27, the J call TRBJ1-2, with D hard to call. The CDR3 has 13 residues. Trimming took off 5 bases at V and 2 bases at J, with 9 bases between the two ends. Germline values: CDR1 MNHEY, CDR2 SMNVEV (reference sequence). Written as DNA, the CDR3 is TGTGCCAGCAGTCTACAACCAAACTATGGCTACACCTTC. The encoded protein is CASSLQPNYGYTF.

This clonotype showed up just once. The J gene is TRBJ1-2, the V gene TRBV6-6, with 9 bases lining up with TRBD1. Germline V gene lookup returns CDR1 MNHNY and CDR2 SVGAGI (reference sequence). The CDR3 covers 12 residues. With V trimmed by 9 bases and J by 7 bases, 6 bases remained unmatched. This chain's CDR3 is CARKTGGGGYTF. CDR3 DNA sequence: TGTGCCAGGAAAACAGGGGGCGGTGGCTACACCTTC.

The chain is built from TRBV4-3 and TRBJ1-1, with TRBD1 matching 10 bases. Losses at the gene ends were 5 bases for V and 4 bases for J; bases not matched to a gene: 4. The germline V gene encodes CDR1 LGHNA and CDR2 YSLEER. The CDR3 is 14 residues long. This chain's CDR3 is CASSARDRGTEAFF. The CDR3 DNA follows: TGCGCCAGCAGCGCCCGGGACAGGGGCACTGAAGCTTTCTTT.

V is TRBV9 and J is TRBJ2-1, with 9 bases fitting TRBD2. Trimming removed 5 bases from V and 0 bases from J; junction bases left unmatched: 3. The CDR3 consists of 15 residues. Germline CDR1 reads SGDLS; CDR2 reads YYNGEE. The CDR3 sequence is CASSDSGSSYNEQFF. DNA for the CDR3: TGTGCCAGCAGTGATAGCGGGAGCTCCTACAATGAGCAGTTCTTC.

The chain is built from TRBV6-1 and TRBJ1-2; D gene uncertain. CDR3 length: 14 amino acids. Germline V gene data show CDR1 as MNHNS and CDR2 as SASEGT. Trimming pared 3 bases from V and 7 bases from J, leaving 15 bases between. The CDR3: CASSESGFTCGYTF. The CDR3 bases are TGTGCCAGCAGTGAGTCAGGCTTCACATGTGGCTACACCTTC.

V gene TRBV5-1 combines with J gene TRBJ2-3; no definite D call. Between the trimmed V and J ends, which lost 4 bases and 4 bases, there was a span of 10 bases. Germline values: CDR1 SGHRS, CDR2 YFSETQ. CDR3 size: 13 residues. CDR3 coding DNA: TGCGCCAGCAGCGTCCGCGATCCAGATACGCAGTATTTT. It is translated as CASSVRDPDTQYF.

V gene TRBV7-9 combines with J gene TRBJ2-1; the D call may be TRBD1 or TRBD2 (5 bases each). The CDR3 has 16 residues. Trimming shortened V by 1 base and J by 13 bases, and 23 bases separated the two germline ends. Germline loops: CDR1 SEHNR, CDR2 FQNEAQ (reference sequence). The CDR3 is CASSLVAAGREGTQFF. DNA of the CDR3: TGTGCCAGCAGCTTAGTGGCGGCAGGTAGAGAAGGGACCCAGTTCTTC. Full variable domain (remainder filled in from reference TRBV7-9 and TRBJ2-1): DTGVSQNPRHKITKRGQNVTFRCDPISEHNRLYWYRQTLGQGPEFLTYFQNEAQLEKSRLLSDRFSAERPKGSFSTLEIQRTEQGDSAMYLCASSLVAAGREGTQFFGPGTRLTVL.

The chain uses TRBV7-2 and TRBJ2-5; 7 bases are a match to TRBD2. The J call may not be correct, given that the DNA end is closer to TRBJ2-7. CDR1 is SGHTA, CDR2 FQGNSA, per germline. This CDR3 spans 14 amino acids. The CDR3 sequence is CASSLDKGGYEQYF. The CDR3 nucleotides are TGTGCCAGCAGCTTAGATAAGGGAGGGTACGAGCAGTACTTC.

This chain connects TRBV4-1 to TRBJ1-6; D is unclear. Germline-derived CDR1 and CDR2 are MGHRA and YSYEKL. CDR3 size: 14 residues. The V gene lost 2 bases and the J gene lost 7 bases, with 9 bases spanning the gap. CDR3 region: CASSQSTENSPLHF. In DNA, the CDR3 is TGCGCCAGCAGCCAATCCACGGAGAATTCACCCCTCCACTTT.

The V gene is TRBV5-1, the J gene TRBJ1-6; the D is unclear. Trimming pared 5 bases from V and 7 bases from J, leaving 10 bases between. Germline V gene data show CDR1 as SGHRS and CDR2 as YFSETQ. The CDR3 has 13 residues. CDR3 amino acids: CASSPLGNSPLHF. CDR3 bases: TGCGCCAGCAGTCCCCTCGGAAATTCACCCCTCCACTTT.

Details on this clonotype: The junction does not match germline at one end; this may be a read error. The rearrangement uses TRBV4-3 and TRBJ2-7, with D perhaps matching TRBD2 (6 bases). The CDR3 runs to 15 residues. Germline V gives CDR1 LGHNA, CDR2 YSLEER. CDR3 in DNA: TGCGCCGGCAGCCAAGAGGGAACTAGCAAGTACGAGCAGTACTTC. This codes for CAGSQEGTSKYEQYF.